The 23 T cell receptor beta chains given below trace back to one sample, sequenced in a study of T cells in Graves' hyperthyroidism and ophthalmopathy. Using RNA transcripts as the source, TCR beta CDR3 regions were amplified. HTBI primers were used for first-round RT-PCR of the TCR CDR3. MiXCR, applied by TCRdb to the multiplex PCR reads, yields one record per CDR3 protein. This table holds 560,000 or so distinct CDR3 sequences, around 46% found once. Sequenced sample: peripheral blood or thyroid tissue (not recorded which). The receptors originated from a woman between 18 and 29 years old with Graves' hyperthyroidism.

The V call is TRBV29-1, the J call TRBJ2-7, with 7 bases aligning to TRBD2. The length of the CDR3 is 11 residues. Losses at the gene ends were 4 bases for V and 3 bases for J; bases not matched to a gene: 0. The V gene's germline CDR1 is SQVTM and CDR2 ANQGSEA. For the CDR3, the DNA is TGCAGCGTTGGCGGGAGCTACGAGCAGTACTTC. It translates to CSVGGSYEQYF.

On this clonotype: A much bigger clone sits one base away, suggesting this may be a read error. V is TRBV24-1 and J is TRBJ1-2, with a possible D match to TRBD1 (6 bases). The CDR3 sequence is 14 residues long. Germline V gene lookup returns CDR1 KGHDR and CDR2 SFDVKD. The CDR3 loop is CASSDDSGVYGYTF. The CDR3, as DNA: TGTGCCAGCAGTGATGATTCAGGGGTCTATGGCTACACCTTC.

V usage is TRBV20-1 and J usage is TRBJ2-2; D unclear. The CDR3 extends over 16 amino acids. CDR1 is DFQATT, CDR2 SNEGSKA, per germline (reference sequence). V lost 4 bases to trimming and J lost 4 bases, with 19 bases between them. The CDR3 bases are TGCAGTGCTAACGGTTGGGCTGCGTTGGGCACCGGGGAGCTGTTTTTT. Translating it yields CSANGWAALGTGELFF.

V and J are TRBV7-6 and TRBJ2-7, with TRBD1 as a possible D gene (6 bases). Germline V gene sequence: CDR1 SGHVS, CDR2 FNYEAQ. The CDR3 sequence is 15 residues long. The V end was cut by 7 bases, the J end by 0 bases, with 16 bases between. CDR3 sequence: CASTENRESSYEQYF. DNA for the CDR3: TGTGCCAGCACCGAAAACAGGGAGAGCTCCTACGAGCAGTACTTC.

The chain is built from TRBV5-1 and TRBJ2-7; D call uncertain. Germline loops: CDR1 SGHRS, CDR2 YFSETQ. Trimming took off 3 bases at V and 5 bases at J, with 12 bases between the two ends. The CDR3 runs 13 residues. As DNA, the CDR3 is TGCGCCAGCAGCTCCCGAGGTGGAGACGAGCAGTACTTC. Encoded protein: CASSSRGGDEQYF.

As regards this clonotype: Since no conserved phenylalanine or tryptophan closes the CDR3, a read error is the likely cause. Because the CDR3's place on the DNA is in doubt, the DNA is left out and the CDR3 is given as listed by TCRdb. This chain uses TRBV15 with TRBJ1-1; the D call of TRBD1 is as the table states it, not checked on the DNA. Germline V CDR1 and CDR2: LNHNV, YYDKDF (reference sequence). The CDR3 length is 8 residues, termini included. CDR3 loop: CATSSETG.

This clonotype was observed a few times. This sequence may be a read error, since a much larger clone differs from it by one base. This chain joins TRBV7-2 and TRBJ1-1; D gene unclear. This CDR3 spans 14 amino acids. Trimming cost V 1 base and J 1 base, with 7 bases left between them. Germline loops: CDR1 SGHTA, CDR2 FQGNSA. The CDR3 is CASSLGGQNTEAFF. In nucleotides, the CDR3 is TGTGCCAGCAGCTTAGGAGGGCAGAACACTGAAGCTTTCTTT.

The chain uses TRBV10-2 and TRBJ2-7; the D gene is possibly TRBD1 (8 bases). V shed 7 bases and J shed 2 bases, with 21 bases lying between them. Germline V lookup: CDR1 WSHSY, CDR2 SAAADI. CDR3 length: 16 residues. The CDR3 DNA reads as TGCGCCAGCAACAACCCCGGGGGGACAGGAACCTACGAGCAGTACTTC. This codes for CASNNPGGTGTYEQYF.

This clonotype has ten or more counts. The gene calls are TRBV19 and TRBJ1-4; a possible D gene is TRBD1 (5 bases). Per germline, CDR1 LNHDA and CDR2 SQIVND (reference sequence). The CDR3 is made up of 16 amino acids. Trimming left V 3 bases short and J 8 bases short, with 19 bases between. Here the CDR3 DNA reads TGTGCCAGTAGTATGTTCGCTGCCAGGGAACGCGAAAAACTGTTTTTT. Its protein product is CASSMFAAREREKLFF.

CDR3: CSARQGGSYEYGYTF. DNA of the CDR3: TGCAGCGCTAGACAGGGGGGGTCCTATGAGTATGGCTACACCTTC. This rearrangement joins TRBV29-1 to TRBJ1-2; 9 bases line up with TRBD1. Germline V gives CDR1 SQVTM, CDR2 ANQGSEA. V was clipped by 7 bases and J by 5 bases; unmatched bases: 14. The CDR3 consists of 15 residues.

In its sample, this clonotype was seen a few times. V and J are TRBV7-2 and TRBJ1-1; D remains ambiguous. Trimming cost V 5 bases and J 0 bases, with 13 bases left between them. Germline V CDR1 and CDR2: SGHTA, FQGNSA. The CDR3 contains 15 residues. CDR3 bases: TGTGCCAGCAGCCCGCGTTTGGGGTTGAACACTGAAGCTTTCTTT. Amino acid sequence: CASSPRLGLNTEAFF.

The rearrangement joins TRBV20-1 to TRBJ1-5; D gene unclear. Germline-derived CDR1 and CDR2 are DFQATT and SNEGSKA (reference sequence). The V gene lost 5 bases and the J gene lost 5 bases, with 19 bases spanning the gap. The CDR3 has 15 amino acids. In DNA, the CDR3 is TGCAGTGCTCCTCGCCCGGGCCCTCTTGATCAGCCCCAGCATTTT. This codes for CSAPRPGPLDQPQHF.

This sequence joins TRBV29-1 and TRBJ1-5, with D possibly matching TRBD1 (5 bases). This CDR3 is built from 14 residues. V shed 2 bases and J shed 2 bases, with 10 bases lying between them. In germline, CDR1 is SQVTM, CDR2 ANQGSEA. This CDR3 reads CSVERGDGNQPQHF. The CDR3 region has the DNA TGCAGCGTTGAAAGAGGGGACGGCAATCAGCCCCAGCATTTT.

As concerns this clonotype: Without the conserved terminal phenylalanine or tryptophan, this CDR3 likely stems from a read error. The DNA is left out, because the CDR3 cannot be placed on it with certainty; the CDR3 is given as TCRdb lists it. The CDR3 loop is CASSLDRSS. The rearrangement uses TRBV7-7 and TRBJ2-7; the table's TRBD1 call for D was not verified on the DNA. The CDR3 adds up to 9 amino acids, both ends counted. Germline V gene lookup returns CDR1 SSHAT and CDR2 FNYEAQ (reference sequence).

The CDR3 loop is CSVDAGRETQYF. In nucleotides, the CDR3 is TGCAGCGTTGACGCCGGGCGTGAGACCCAGTACTTC. The V call is TRBV29-1, the J call TRBJ2-5; D remains ambiguous. Germline CDR1 is SQVTM and CDR2 is ANQGSEA. The CDR3 runs 12 residues. V lost 3 bases to trimming and J lost 5 bases, with 10 bases between them.

This rearrangement joins TRBV5-1 to TRBJ2-3, with D unresolved. This CDR3 has 14 amino acids. The germline CDR1 and CDR2 sequences are SGHRS and YFSETQ. V was shortened by 5 bases and J by 0 bases, with 10 bases between the two germline ends. The CDR3 region has the DNA TGCGCCAGCAGTCCGACGGCGAGCACAGATACGCAGTATTTT. Its translation: CASSPTASTDTQYF.

The rearrangement joins TRBV7-9 to TRBJ1-3, with a weak D call TRBD1 (5 bases). The CDR3 extends over 16 amino acids. Trimming stripped 5 bases from V and 0 bases from J, with 14 bases between. The germline V gene has CDR1 SEHNR and CDR2 FQNEAQ (reference sequence). The CDR3 spells CASSRPTADSGNTIYF. CDR3 DNA sequence: TGTGCCAGCAGCCGACCGACAGCCGACTCTGGAAACACCATATATTTT.

For this clonotype: At one of its ends the junction is not consistent with the germline gene, which may arise from a read error. The CDR3 DNA is TGTGCCAGCACTTTAACTAGCGGGAGCCAAGAGACCCAGTACTTC. Amino acids: CASTLTSGSQETQYF. This chain uses TRBV12-3 or TRBV12-4 with TRBJ2-5, with 11 bases fitting TRBD2. The CDR3 totals 15 residues.

The chain is built from TRBV29-1 and TRBJ1-2; TRBD1 matches 7 bases. The CDR3 consists of 15 residues. Germline CDR1 and CDR2: SQVTM and ANQGSEA. The J segment lost 4 bases and the V segment lost 0 bases, leaving 8 bases of the junction unmatched. DNA for the CDR3: TGCAGCGTTGAAGATCGAGGGGGCGCCGGCTATGGCTACACCTTC. This codes for CSVEDRGGAGYGYTF.

The chain is built from TRBV12-3 or TRBV12-4 and TRBJ2-7; D is unclear. V was cut by 5 bases and J by 3 bases, with 8 bases left in between. This CDR3 region has 12 residues. The CDR3 sequence is CASSKILYEQYF. CDR3 DNA sequence: TGTGCCAGCAGTAAGATCCTCTACGAGCAGTACTTC.

The rearrangement uses TRBV29-1 and TRBJ1-6, with TRBD1 identical over 8 bases. CDR3 length equals 13 residues. CDR1 is SQVTM, CDR2 ANQGSEA, per germline. Trimming at V came to 7 bases and at J to 6 bases, leaving 5 bases not matched to a gene. The CDR3 reads CSARQGTNSPLHF. CDR3 DNA sequence: TGCAGCGCTAGACAGGGGACTAATTCACCCCTCCACTTT.

V usage is TRBV7-9 and J usage is TRBJ1-2; D is undetermined. This CDR3 comprises 15 residues. Germline V CDR1 and CDR2: SEHNR, FQNEAQ (reference sequence). The V gene lost 0 bases and the J gene lost 4 bases, with 12 bases spanning the gap. The CDR3 region is CASSLAQGWGYGYTF. The CDR3 nucleotides read TGTGCCAGCAGCTTAGCTCAAGGTTGGGGCTATGGCTACACCTTC.

The chain uses TRBV12-3 or TRBV12-4 and TRBJ2-7; TRBD1 agrees at 9 bases. The CDR3 is 16 amino acids. V lost 4 bases to trimming and J lost 2 bases; unmatched junction nucleotides: 9. The DNA of the CDR3 is TGTGCCAGCAGTTATACCGGGACAGGGTTGCCCTACGAGCAGTACTTC. Protein sequence: CASSYTGTGLPYEQYF.